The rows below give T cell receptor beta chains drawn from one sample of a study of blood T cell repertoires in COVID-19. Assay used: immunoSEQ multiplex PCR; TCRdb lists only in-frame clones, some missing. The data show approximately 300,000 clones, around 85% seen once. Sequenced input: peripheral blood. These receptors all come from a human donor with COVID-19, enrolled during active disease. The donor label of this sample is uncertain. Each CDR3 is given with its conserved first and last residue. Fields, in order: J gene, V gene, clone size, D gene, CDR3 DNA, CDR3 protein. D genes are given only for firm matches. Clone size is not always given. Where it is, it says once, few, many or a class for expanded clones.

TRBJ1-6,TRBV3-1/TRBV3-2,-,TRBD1,TGTGCCAGCAGCCCAGGGACAGGGGGTACACCCCTCCACTTT,CASSPGTGGTPLHF
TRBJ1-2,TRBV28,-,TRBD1,TGTGCCAGCAGTCAACCGGGACAGGGGGCTTATGGCTACACCTTC,CASSQPGQGAYGYTF
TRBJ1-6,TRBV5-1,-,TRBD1,TGCGCCAGCAGCCCCCTCACAGGGGGAGGCTATAATTCACCCCTCCACTTT,CASSPLTGGGYNSPLHF
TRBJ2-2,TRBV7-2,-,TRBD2,TGTGCCAGCAGCTTGGGGAGACTAGCGGGTCAGACCGGGGAGCTGTTTTTT,CASSLGRLAGQTGELFF
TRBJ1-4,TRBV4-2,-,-,TGTGCCAGCAGCCAAGATTTTGCCCGGAATGAAAAACTGTTTTTT,CASSQDFARNEKLFF
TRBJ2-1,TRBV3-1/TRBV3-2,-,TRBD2,TGTGCCAGCAGTCAGGGGACTAGAGGCAATGAGCAGTTCTTC,CASSQGTRGNEQFF
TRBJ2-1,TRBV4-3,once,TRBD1,TGCGCCAGCAGCCAAGGTACAGGGGGCGCGAGTGAGCAGTTCTTC,CASSQGTGGASEQFF
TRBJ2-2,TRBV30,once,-,TGTGCCTGGAGAAGTCAGATGGTCGGGGAGCTGTTTTTT,CAWRSQMVGELFF
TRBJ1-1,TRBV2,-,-,TGTGCCAGCAGTGAAGCGAGGGCAGGGAGGGCTTTCTTT,CASSEARAGRAFF
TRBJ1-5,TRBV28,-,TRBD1,TGTGCCAGCAGTCCCTTCCAGGGACAGGGGGCCTATAGCAATCAGCCCCAGCATTTT,CASSPFQGQGAYSNQPQHF
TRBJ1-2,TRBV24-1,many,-,TGTGCCACCAGTGATATCCCGGGAGACAGAGGGGAGGTTACACGTAACTATGGCTACACCTTC,CATSDIPGDRGEVTRNYGYTF
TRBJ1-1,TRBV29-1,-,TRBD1,TGCAGCGCTAAGGGGGCTAACGCTGAAGCTTTCTTT,CSAKGANAEAFF
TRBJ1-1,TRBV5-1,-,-,TGCGCCAGCAGCTTGGACATGAACACTGAAGCTTTCTTT,CASSLDMNTEAFF
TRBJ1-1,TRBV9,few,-,TGTGCCAGCAGCGTAGCGCCCGGGGAGACTAAGAACACTGAAGCTTTCTTT,CASSVAPGETKNTEAFF
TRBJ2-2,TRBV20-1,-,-,TGCAGTGCTTATAACACCGGGGAGCTGTTTTTT,CSAYNTGELFF
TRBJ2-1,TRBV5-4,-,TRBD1,TGTGCCAGCAGCCTCCGACAGGGGACATACTACAATGAGCAGTTCTTC,CASSLRQGTYYNEQFF
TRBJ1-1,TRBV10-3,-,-,TGTGCCATCAGAGGCCCTGGCGAGGACACTGAAGCTTTCTTT,CAIRGPGEDTEAFF
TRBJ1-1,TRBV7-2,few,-,TGTGCCAGCAGCTCCTGGACAGAGGGAGACACTGAAGCTTTCTTT,CASSSWTEGDTEAFF
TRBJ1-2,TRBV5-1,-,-,TGCGCCAGCAGCCCTGGTGGGGGGACTAACTATGGCTACACCTTC,CASSPGGGTNYGYTF
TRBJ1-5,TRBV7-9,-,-,TGTGCCAGCAGCTTAGGGGGCAGGGCTAGCAATCAGCCCCAGCATTTT,CASSLGGRASNQPQHF
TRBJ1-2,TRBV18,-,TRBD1,TGTGCCAGCTCACCACAGGGGGCTGGTGGCTACACCTTC,CASSPQGAGGYTF
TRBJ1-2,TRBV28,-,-,TGTGCCAGCAGTGCCCCCGGCTCCTCGGAGGACTATGGCTACACCTTC,CASSAPGSSEDYGYTF
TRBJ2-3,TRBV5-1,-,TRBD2,TGCGCCAGCAGCTGGAGGACTAGCGGGAGCCCAGATACGCAGTATTTT,CASSWRTSGSPDTQYF
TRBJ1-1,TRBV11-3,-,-,TGTGCCAGCAGCGAAGATACCGGGTCCAACACTGAAGCTTTCTTT,CASSEDTGSNTEAFF
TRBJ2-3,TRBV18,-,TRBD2,TGTGCCAGCTCGCCGCGGGGGATGACAGATACGCAGTATTTT,CASSPRGMTDTQYF
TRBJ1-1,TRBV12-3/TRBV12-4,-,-,TGTGCCAGCAGTACTTACCTCTCAGGGATGGCTTTCTTT,CASSTYLSGMAFF
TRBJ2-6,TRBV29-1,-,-,TGCAGCGCCGCCTACTCTGGGGCCAACGTCCTGACTTTC,CSAAYSGANVLTF
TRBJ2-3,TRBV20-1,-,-,TGCAGTGCTAGAGAGCGGGAAGCGCAGTATTTT,CSAREREAQYF
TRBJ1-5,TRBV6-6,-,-,TGTGCCATAGGGCTAGGGGGCAATCAGCCCCAGCATTTT,CAIGLGGNQPQHF
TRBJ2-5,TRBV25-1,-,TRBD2,TGTGCCAGCAGTGCTAGCGGGAGTAGGGAGACCCAGTACTTC,CASSASGSRETQYF
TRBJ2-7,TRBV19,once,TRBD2,TGTGCCAGTAGTACTACGGGACTAGCGGGAGGTGAGCAGTACTTC,CASSTTGLAGGEQYF
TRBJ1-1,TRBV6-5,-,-,TGTGCCAGCAGCCGCGGGGCAAACACTGAAGCTTTCTTT,CASSRGANTEAFF
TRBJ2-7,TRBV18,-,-,TGTGCCAGCTCACCCTCTCAGGGGATTGGCGAGCAGTACTTC,CASSPSQGIGEQYF
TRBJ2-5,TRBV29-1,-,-,TGCAGCGTTGGAAGAGATCAAGAGACCCAGTACTTC,CSVGRDQETQYF
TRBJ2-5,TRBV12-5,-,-,TGTGCTAGTGGTGACGGGACATCGTACCAAGAGACCCAGTACTTC,CASGDGTSYQETQYF
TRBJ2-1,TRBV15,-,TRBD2,TGTGCCACCAGGTTGCGGCGGGAGAGGTACAATGAGCAGTTCTTC,CATRLRRERYNEQFF
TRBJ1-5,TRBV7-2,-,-,TGTGCCAGCAGCCTCCAGGGGACCGTCAATCAGCCCCAGCATTTT,CASSLQGTVNQPQHF
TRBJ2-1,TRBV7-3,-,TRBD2,TGTGCCAGCAGCTTGGCGGGAGGACTCTCCTACAATGAGCAGTTCTTC,CASSLAGGLSYNEQFF
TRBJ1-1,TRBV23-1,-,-,TGCGCCAGCATGCAGGACATGAACACTGAAGCTTTCTTT,CASMQDMNTEAFF
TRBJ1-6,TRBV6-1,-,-,TGTGCCAGCAGTGAACGCGGAGACAATTCACCCCTCCACTTT,CASSERGDNSPLHF
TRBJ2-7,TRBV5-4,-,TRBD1,TGTGCCAGCAGCTTAATTCAGGGACAGGCCTACGAGCAGTACTTC,CASSLIQGQAYEQYF
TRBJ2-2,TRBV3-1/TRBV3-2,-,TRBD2,TGTGCCAGCAGCCAGCTAAGCGGGAGGATGGGCGGGGAGCTGTTTTTT,CASSQLSGRMGGELFF
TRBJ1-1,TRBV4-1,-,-,TGCGCCAGCAGCCAAGCGGTGAGGGAGAACACTGAAGCTTTCTTT,CASSQAVRENTEAFF
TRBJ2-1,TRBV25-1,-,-,TGTGCCAGCAGTGACCCGCGTCTCCCCTACAATGAGCAGTTCTTC,CASSDPRLPYNEQFF
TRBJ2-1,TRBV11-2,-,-,TGTGCCAGCAGCGTAAGCGGAGGCGGGTACAATGAGCAGTTCTTC,CASSVSGGGYNEQFF
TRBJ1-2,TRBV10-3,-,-,TGTGCCATCAGTGCCGACAGCTTTGGCTACACCTTC,CAISADSFGYTF